Listed below are T cell receptor beta chains from one sample, sequenced in a study of control samples from healthy donors and cancer patients. Sequencing used immunoSEQ multiplex PCR; TCRdb keeps in-frame clones, though not all of them. The data show about 130,000 clones, around 90% seen once. Input material: blood. Receptors were obtained from a man aged 18 to 29 in good health. Each CDR3 is given without its conserved first and last residue.

TRBJ2-3	TRBV4-2	ASSQVGAGGDTQY
TRBJ1-3	TRBV5-4	ASSFQGELLDTIY
TRBJ1-2	TRBV2	ASRAGGTGANYGYT
TRBJ1-1	TRBV7-2	ASSLMRMNTEAF
TRBJ1-4	TRBV5-1	ASSLASNEKLF
TRBJ2-1	TRBV7-7	ASSLTIEYEQF
TRBJ1-3	TRBV6-1	ASSGPGPSSGNTIY
TRBJ2-7	TRBV18	ASSPGRYEQY
TRBJ1-2	TRBV2	AWGQGAGYT
TRBJ2-2	TRBV5-1	ASSSWARAPNTGELF
TRBJ1-1	TRBV7-3	ASSLTPQAGGTEAF
TRBJ1-2	TRBV6-5	ASSYFVGSAYGYT
TRBJ2-2	TRBV12-3/TRBV12-4	ASPGTAGELF
TRBJ1-2	TRBV7-9	ASSLVGARGYT
TRBJ1-2	TRBV4-1	ASSNRWTGVRGDGYT
TRBJ2-5	TRBV10-1	ASSEGGGQETQY
TRBJ2-7	TRBV11-2	ASSLASGSSYEQY
TRBJ2-2	TRBV7-8	ASSQQFPNTGELF
TRBJ2-7	TRBV9	ASSGQGRSEQY
TRBJ2-1	TRBV2	ASMDRLNEQF
TRBJ1-1	TRBV18	ASSPDREPSEAF
TRBJ1-5	TRBV4-1	ASSQAGVQPQH
TRBJ2-2	TRBV18	ASSQKGAHTGELF
TRBJ2-3	TRBV25-1	ASSEPLFTDTQY
TRBJ2-3	TRBV6-1	ASSEGLASDTQY
TRBJ1-3	TRBV9	ASSMGGMAGNTIY
TRBJ2-2	TRBV10-3	AISESTLSFTGELF
TRBJ1-1	TRBV3-1/TRBV3-2	ASSQGLATEAF
TRBJ2-7	TRBV30	AWSDPGQSSYEQY
TRBJ2-1	TRBV3-1/TRBV3-2	ASSQEGTKSYEQF
TRBJ1-2	TRBV29-1	SVLTEVSHYGYT
TRBJ2-1	TRBV6-1	ASSEGTGGPEQF
TRBJ2-3	TRBV6-5	ASMGPSTDTQY
TRBJ1-2	TRBV3-1/TRBV3-2	ASSQERAAHGYT
TRBJ1-6	TRBV6-5	ASSYDYSTGVGP
TRBJ1-5	TRBV28	ASYRGTNQPQH
TRBJ1-6	TRBV7-2	ASSPSGTGNSPLH
TRBJ1-5	TRBV19	ASSITGRRNQPQH
TRBJ1-1	TRBV6-5	AVGTPGTEAF
TRBJ2-3	TRBV30	AWSGTGGSTDTQY
TRBJ2-7	TRBV5-1	ASSRAGEYDEQY
TRBJ2-7	TRBV9	ASSVTQSSYEQY
TRBJ2-7	TRBV18	ASSPRDRVIYEQY
TRBJ2-5	TRBV5-5	ASSLGLSQETQY
TRBJ1-5	TRBV7-9	ASSPGQGAYQPQH
TRBJ2-3	TRBV11-3	ASSFLSTDTQY
TRBJ1-6	TRBV30	AWSVRQHGWIRCSPLH
TRBJ2-1	TRBV25-1	ASSEFGTSGRGGQF